These 29 T cell receptor beta chains were sequenced from one sample in a study of neoadjuvant anti-PD-1 for oral cavity cancer (dated by TCRdb to about 2021). The sample's time point label is to be understood as: before neoadjuvant nivolumab. Library preparation was by the immunoSEQ multiplex PCR assay. TCRdb re-hosts the immuneACCESS table, in-frame sequences only. Its copies lack some clones; in the studies checked, an unresolved V gene accounts for under half of them, and the cause for the rest is not known. For this sample there are about 14,000 clones; 62% appear just once. The top ten clonotypes cover roughly 2.3% of the sample. The material was PBMCs, obtained before nivolumab (anti-PD-1) treatment. These receptors were taken from a person aged 35-80 years with oral cavity squamous cell carcinoma.

The gene calls are TRBV11-2 and TRBJ2-7; 7 nucleotides match TRBD2. Looked up from germline, CDR1 is SGHAT and CDR2 is FQNNGV. After removal of 4 bases from V and 3 bases from J, the junction contained 6 bases not matched to a gene. The CDR3 runs 14 residues. CDR3 residues: CASSSRGEDYEQYF. CDR3 in DNA: TGTGCCAGCAGCTCCCGGGGGGAGGACTACGAGCAGTACTTC.

This sequence joins TRBV2 and TRBJ2-7; 9 bases are a match to TRBD1. Germline loops: CDR1 SNHLY, CDR2 FYNNEI. Unmatched junction bases numbered 4, after V lost 5 bases and J lost 2 bases. The CDR3 loop spans 14 amino acids. In DNA form, the CDR3 reads TGTGCCAGCAGTAAGGGACAGGGAACCTACGAGCAGTACTTC. Translated: CASSKGQGTYEQYF.

This clone was recorded a few times. The rearrangement joins TRBV6-4 to TRBJ2-3, with TRBD2 as a possible D gene (5 bases). The V end was cut by 6 bases, the J end by 5 bases, with 12 bases between. This CDR3 comprises 13 residues. Germline CDR1 reads MRHNA; CDR2 reads SNTAGT. CDR3 sequence (DNA): TGTGCCAGCAGCACAGACGGAGGAGATACGCAGTATTTT. Encoded protein: CASSTDGGDTQYF.

J is TRBJ1-2 and V is TRBV5-1, with D perhaps matching TRBD1 (5 bases). Trimming cost V 0 bases and J 3 bases, with 6 bases left between them. Looked up from germline, CDR1 is SGHRS and CDR2 is YFSETQ. The CDR3 loop spans 13 amino acids. In DNA form, the CDR3 reads TGCGCCAGCAGCTTGGAGGGACACTATGGCTACACCTTC. Protein: CASSLEGHYGYTF.

V and J are TRBV27 and TRBJ2-5; no reliable D call. V shed 1 base and J shed 5 bases, with 5 bases lying between them. CDR3 length equals 12 residues. Germline V lookup: CDR1 MNHEY, CDR2 SMNVEV (reference sequence). The CDR3 DNA sequence: TGTGCCAGCAGTTTATTAGGGGAGACCCAGTACTTC. Translating it yields CASSLLGETQYF.

The chain recombines TRBV4-2 with TRBJ2-3; D unclear. Germline V CDR1 and CDR2: LGHNA, YNFKEQ. With 2 bases removed from V and 1 base from J, the gap between germline ends came to 4 bases. The CDR3 length is 13 residues. The CDR3 is CASSQRGTDTQYF. The CDR3 nucleotides read TGTGCCAGCAGCCAACGGGGCACAGATACGCAGTATTTT.

The chain links TRBV13 to TRBJ1-1; D is unresolved. The CDR3 is made up of 13 amino acids. V lost 3 bases to trimming and J lost 2 bases, with 7 bases between them. CDR1 and CDR2 from the germline V gene are PRHDT and FYEKMQ (reference sequence). CDR3 in DNA: TGTGCCAGCAGCTTTACGGGAAACACTGAAGCTTTCTTT. It translates to CASSFTGNTEAFF.

The rearrangement joins TRBV10-3 to TRBJ2-7; maybe TRBD1 (5 bases). This CDR3 region has 14 residues. Germline CDR1 and CDR2: ENHRY and SYGVKD. Trimming took off 3 bases at V and 5 bases at J, with 14 bases between the two ends. The CDR3 DNA is TGTGCCATCAGTGAATGGGGCCAGGCTGACGAGCAGTACTTC. Translating gives CAISEWGQADEQYF.

The V gene is TRBV12-5, the J gene TRBJ1-2; 8 positions agree with TRBD1. There are 14 residues in the CDR3. V was clipped by 4 bases and J by 2 bases; unmatched bases: 3. In germline, CDR1 is LGHNT, CDR2 FRNRAP. The CDR3 DNA follows: TGTGCTAGTGGTTCCGGACAGGGCAACTATGGCTACACCTTC. Translation gives CASGSGQGNYGYTF. Variable domain in full (rest from reference TRBV12-5 and TRBJ1-2): DARVTQTPRHKVTEMGQEVTMRCQPILGHNTVFWYRQTMMQGLELLAYFRNRAPLDDSGMPKDRFSAEMPDATLATLKIQPSEPRDSAVYFCASGSGQGNYGYTFGSGTRLTVV.

The chain couples TRBV6-6 to TRBJ2-1; unclear D gene. Deletions cut 2 bases from V and 7 bases from J, with 12 bases between. Germline CDR1 is MNHNY and CDR2 is SVGAGI (reference sequence). The CDR3 totals 14 residues. CDR3: CASSYKIESNEQFF. CDR3 nucleotide sequence: TGTGCCAGCAGTTACAAGATAGAATCTAATGAGCAGTTCTTC.

V usage is TRBV13 and J usage is TRBJ2-3, with 11 bases lining up with TRBD2. CDR1 is PRHDT and CDR2 is FYEKMQ in the germline V gene (reference sequence). After removal of 4 bases from V and 7 bases from J, the junction contained 16 bases not matched to a gene. The CDR3 runs to 18 residues. This CDR3 reads CASSSRLISGGAKYTQYF. In DNA, the CDR3 is TGTGCCAGCAGCTCTCGACTGATTAGCGGGGGGGCGAAATATACGCAGTATTTT.

V usage is TRBV6-1 and J usage is TRBJ2-5; TRBD1 aligns across 9 bases. Per germline, CDR1 MNHNS and CDR2 SASEGT. J was trimmed by 4 bases and V by 4 bases; bases with no gene match: 7. The CDR3 totals 15 residues. CDR3 in DNA: TGTGCCAGCAGTGCCGGGACAGGGACTTTAGAGACCCAGTACTTC. It yields the protein CASSAGTGTLETQYF.

This rearrangement joins TRBV29-1 to TRBJ2-3; D not certain. The CDR3 sequence is 14 residues long. V was cut by 1 base and J by 4 bases, with 12 bases left in between. CDR1 and CDR2 from the germline V gene are SQVTM and ANQGSEA. CDR3 nucleotide sequence: TGCAGCGTTGAAGGGGGATTCCGCGCAGATACGCAGTATTTT. Encoded protein: CSVEGGFRADTQYF.

The CDR3 here is CASSLGQGFYGYTF. CDR3 nucleotide sequence: TGTGCCAGCAGCTTAGGACAGGGGTTCTATGGCTACACCTTC. The gene calls are TRBV7-9 and TRBJ1-2; TRBD1 agrees at 8 bases. V was pared by 1 base and J by 4 bases, with 2 bases of the junction left unmatched. Looked up from germline, CDR1 is SEHNR and CDR2 is FQNEAQ (reference sequence). The CDR3 has 14 amino acids. The variable domain in full, with the rest retrieved from reference TRBV7-9 and TRBJ1-2, is DTGVSQNPRHKITKRGQNVTFRCDPISEHNRLYWYRQTLGQGPEFLTYFQNEAQLEKSRLLSDRFSAERPKGSFSTLEIQRTEQGDSAMYLCASSLGQGFYGYTFGSGTRLTVV.

CDR3: CASSQGGAGVSEQYF. The CDR3 coding sequence is TGTGCCAGCAGCCAAGGAGGAGCGGGAGTGAGCGAGCAGTACTTC. The V call is TRBV14, the J call TRBJ2-7; 8 bases match TRBD2. Germline V CDR1 and CDR2: SGHDN, FVKESK. After removal of 1 base from V and 6 bases from J, the junction contained 8 bases not matched to a gene. This CDR3 has 15 residues.

The chain joins TRBV4-1 to TRBJ1-4; 7 bases are a match to TRBD1. V gave up 3 bases and J gave up 0 bases; unmatched junction bases: 7. Looked up from germline, CDR1 is MGHRA and CDR2 is YSYEKL. The CDR3 is made up of 17 amino acids. The CDR3 nucleotides read TGCGCCAGCAGCCATACCGGGACAGCTGCAACTAATGAAAAACTGTTTTTT. It is translated as CASSHTGTAATNEKLFF.

The chain uses TRBV2 and TRBJ2-7; 9 positions match TRBD2. In germline, CDR1 is SNHLY, CDR2 FYNNEI. This CDR3 contains 15 residues. The J segment lost 2 bases and the V segment lost 3 bases, leaving 5 bases of the junction unmatched. CDR3 in DNA: TGTGCCAGCAGTGAGGAGCGGGGGGACACCTACGAGCAGTACTTC. It translates to CASSEERGDTYEQYF.

The chain combines TRBV15 with TRBJ1-2; 8 positions agree with TRBD1. CDR1 LNHNV and CDR2 YYDKDF come from the germline V gene (reference sequence). The CDR3 length is 16 residues. The ends lost 1 base at V and 5 bases at J; junction bases unmatched: 9. This CDR3 is CATSRGAGGAGYGYTF. CDR3 DNA sequence: TGTGCCACCAGCAGAGGGGCAGGGGGCGCCGGTTATGGCTACACCTTC.

V gene TRBV7-2 combines with J gene TRBJ2-1, with 10 bases matching TRBD2. The J segment lost 6 bases and the V segment lost 5 bases, leaving 4 bases of the junction unmatched. CDR3 length: 14 amino acids. The germline V gene encodes CDR1 SGHTA and CDR2 FQGNSA. The CDR3 reads CASSHGTSANEQFF. The CDR3 region has the DNA TGTGCCAGCAGCCATGGGACTAGCGCCAATGAGCAGTTCTTC.

This clone was seen only a few times. The chain combines TRBV19 with TRBJ1-2; D unresolved. V lost 3 bases, J lost 6 bases, and 17 bases lay in between. The length of the CDR3 is 15 residues. Germline CDR1 reads LNHDA; CDR2 reads SQIVND (reference sequence). CDR3 in DNA: TGTGCCAGTAGTATGGGGAGAGGGAAGGAGAATGGCTACACCTTC. The encoded protein is CASSMGRGKENGYTF.

The CDR3 region is CASSVTGGEQFF. CDR3 sequence (DNA): TGTGCCAGCAGCGTAACCGGCGGTGAGCAGTTCTTC. The rearrangement joins TRBV9 to TRBJ2-1, with D uncertain. The CDR3 is made up of 12 amino acids. Germline V gives CDR1 SGDLS, CDR2 YYNGEE. Trimming took off 1 base at V and 9 bases at J, with 8 bases between the two ends.

This clone was detected only a few times. The V call is TRBV7-2, the J call TRBJ2-7; 8 bases are shared with TRBD2. The ends lost 1 base at V and 4 bases at J; junction bases unmatched: 3. This CDR3 is built from 14 residues. The germline V gene has CDR1 SGHTA and CDR2 FQGNSA. CDR3 loop: CASSLDPSGYEQYF. CDR3 nucleotides: TGTGCCAGCAGCTTAGATCCTAGCGGGTACGAGCAGTACTTC.

This CDR3 is CASSQSRAINEQFF. CDR3 nucleotide sequence: TGTGCCAGCAGCCAATCCCGGGCCATCAATGAGCAGTTCTTC. J is TRBJ2-1 and V is TRBV14; D is undetermined. Germline loops: CDR1 SGHDN, CDR2 FVKESK. V gave up 2 bases and J gave up 6 bases, with 11 bases separating them. There are 14 residues in the CDR3.

The chain recombines TRBV29-1 with TRBJ1-1; 9 nucleotides align to TRBD1. Germline assignment: CDR1 SQVTM and CDR2 ANQGSEA. V was clipped by 4 bases and J by 7 bases; unmatched bases: 19. This CDR3 has 17 residues. CDR3 coding DNA: TGCAGCGTTGTCCACGGTTTAGGGACAGGGAATTGGATTGAAGCTTTCTTT. This translates into CSVVHGLGTGNWIEAFF.

This chain links TRBV18 with TRBJ2-7; D is possibly TRBD1 (6 bases). The CDR3 loop spans 12 amino acids. Germline V gene sequence: CDR1 KGHSH, CDR2 LQKENI. V was clipped by 2 bases and J by 6 bases, with 8 bases between them. In DNA form, the CDR3 reads TGTGCCAGCTCACCAAGGGGGTCCGAGCAGTACTTC. Translation gives CASSPRGSEQYF.

The chain has TRBV5-1 and TRBJ2-3, with 10 bases fitting TRBD2. With 1 base clipped from V and 1 base from J, the junction kept 0 bases outside the gene matches. The CDR3 spans 15 residues. In germline, CDR1 is SGHRS, CDR2 YFSETQ. The CDR3 DNA is TGCGCCAGCAGCTTGACTAGCGGGGGCACAGATACGCAGTATTTT. Protein: CASSLTSGGTDTQYF.

The chain uses TRBV7-9 and TRBJ2-3; TRBD1 matches at 7 bases. Germline V gene sequence: CDR1 SEHNR, CDR2 FQNEAQ (reference sequence). The V and J ends lost 4 bases and 2 bases, in that order; junction bases with no gene match: 3. The CDR3 totals 14 residues. CDR3 residues: CASSSGQTTDTQYF. Here the CDR3 DNA reads TGTGCCAGCAGCTCGGGACAGACCACAGATACGCAGTATTTT.

V and J are TRBV5-5 and TRBJ1-2; D unclear. The V end was cut by 0 bases, the J end by 7 bases, with 13 bases between. In germline, CDR1 is SGHKS, CDR2 YYEKEE (reference sequence). The CDR3 extends over 14 amino acids. The CDR3 protein is CASSLEADLGGYTF. In DNA, the CDR3 is TGTGCCAGCAGCTTGGAGGCAGATTTGGGTGGCTACACCTTC.

The chain combines TRBV5-1 with TRBJ1-3; D unclear. The germline V gene encodes CDR1 SGHRS and CDR2 YFSETQ. The V gene lost 0 bases and the J gene lost 0 bases, with 10 bases spanning the gap. CDR3 length equals 16 residues. The CDR3 spells CASSLASASSGNTIYF. The CDR3 bases are TGCGCCAGCAGCTTGGCTTCAGCGAGCTCTGGAAACACCATATATTTT.